The T cell receptor (beta chain) described here comes from a study of Tregs in tolerant kidney transplant recipients. Using immunoSEQ multiplex PCR, the repertoire was profiled, and TCRdb retains in-frame clones only, with some absent. The sample lists about 17,000 clones; roughly four fifths were seen once. CD4+CD25+CD127- Tregs, CD4+CD25- non-Tregs, CD4 and CD8 cells were sorted. Trimming removed 0 bases at V and 8 bases at J, with 10 bases between. Germline CDR1 SGHDN, CDR2 FVKESK. The CDR3 runs to 13 residues. The chain recombines TRBV14 with TRBJ1-2; D remains unclear. The sequence was collected from a human donor in good health. Sequencing input: Tregs from blood. Written as DNA, the CDR3 is TGTGCCAGCAGCCAAGATAGCTTTAAGGGCTACACCTTC. Translation: CASSQDSFKGYTF.